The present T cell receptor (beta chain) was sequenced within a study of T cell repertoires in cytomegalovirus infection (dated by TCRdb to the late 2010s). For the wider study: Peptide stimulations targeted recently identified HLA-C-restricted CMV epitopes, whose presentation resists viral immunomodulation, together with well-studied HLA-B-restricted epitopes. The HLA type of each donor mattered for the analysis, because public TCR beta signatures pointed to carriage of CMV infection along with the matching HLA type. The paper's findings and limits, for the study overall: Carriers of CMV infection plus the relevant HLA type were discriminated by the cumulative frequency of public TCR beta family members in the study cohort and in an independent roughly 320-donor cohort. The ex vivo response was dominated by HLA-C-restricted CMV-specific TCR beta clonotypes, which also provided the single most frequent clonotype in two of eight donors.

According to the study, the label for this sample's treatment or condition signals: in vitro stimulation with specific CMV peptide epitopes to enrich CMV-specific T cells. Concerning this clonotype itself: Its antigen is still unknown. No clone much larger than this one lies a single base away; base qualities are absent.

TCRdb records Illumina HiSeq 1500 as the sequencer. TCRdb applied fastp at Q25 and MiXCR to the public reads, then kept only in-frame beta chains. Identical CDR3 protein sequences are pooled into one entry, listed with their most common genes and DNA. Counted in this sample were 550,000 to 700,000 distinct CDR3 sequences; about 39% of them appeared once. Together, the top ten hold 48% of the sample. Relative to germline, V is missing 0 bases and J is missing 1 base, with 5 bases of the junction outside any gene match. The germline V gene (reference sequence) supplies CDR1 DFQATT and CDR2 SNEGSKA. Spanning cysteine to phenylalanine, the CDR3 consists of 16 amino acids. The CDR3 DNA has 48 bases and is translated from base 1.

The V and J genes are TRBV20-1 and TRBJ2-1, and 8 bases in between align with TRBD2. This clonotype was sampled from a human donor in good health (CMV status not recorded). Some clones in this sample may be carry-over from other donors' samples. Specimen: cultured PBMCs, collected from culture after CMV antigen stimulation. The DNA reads TGCAGTGCTAGAGAACCCGCTAGCGGGTCCTACAATGAGCAGTTCTTC. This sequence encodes CSAREPASGSYNEQFF.